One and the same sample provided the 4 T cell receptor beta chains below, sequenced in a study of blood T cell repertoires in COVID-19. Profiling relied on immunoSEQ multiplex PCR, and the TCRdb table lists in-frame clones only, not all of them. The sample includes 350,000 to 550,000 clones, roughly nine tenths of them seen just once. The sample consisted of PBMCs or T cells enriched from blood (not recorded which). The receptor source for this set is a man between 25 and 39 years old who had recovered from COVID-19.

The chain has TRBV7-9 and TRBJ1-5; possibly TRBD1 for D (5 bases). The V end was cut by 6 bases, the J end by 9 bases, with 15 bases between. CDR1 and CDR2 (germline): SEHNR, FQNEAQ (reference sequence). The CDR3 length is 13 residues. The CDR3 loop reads CASSYQGNPPQHF. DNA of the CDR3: TGTGCCAGCAGTTACCAGGGAAACCCGCCCCAGCATTTT.

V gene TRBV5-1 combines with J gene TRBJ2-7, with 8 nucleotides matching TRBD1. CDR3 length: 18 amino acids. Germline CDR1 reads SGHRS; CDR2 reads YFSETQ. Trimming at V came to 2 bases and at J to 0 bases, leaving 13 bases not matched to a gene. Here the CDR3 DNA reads TGCGCCAGCAGCTTTACCACCCGGGACAGGACTGCCTCCTACGAGCAGTACTTC. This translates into CASSFTTRDRTASYEQYF.

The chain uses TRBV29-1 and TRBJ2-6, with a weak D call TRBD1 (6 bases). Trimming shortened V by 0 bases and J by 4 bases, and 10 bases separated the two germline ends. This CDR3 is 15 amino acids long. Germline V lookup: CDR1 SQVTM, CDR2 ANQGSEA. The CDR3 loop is CSVEDRGTGANVLTF. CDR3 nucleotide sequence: TGCAGCGTTGAAGATAGGGGGACCGGGGCCAACGTCCTGACTTTC.

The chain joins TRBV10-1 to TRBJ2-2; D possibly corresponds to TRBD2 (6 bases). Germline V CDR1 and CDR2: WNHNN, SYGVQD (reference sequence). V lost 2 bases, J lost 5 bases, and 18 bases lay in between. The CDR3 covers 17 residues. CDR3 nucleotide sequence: TGCGCCAGCAGTGAGCTTAGCGGTCGCAGTGGGACCGGGGAGCTGTTTTTT. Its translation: CASSELSGRSGTGELFF.